Listed here are 28 T cell receptor beta chains from one sample, sequenced in a study of cytomegalovirus exposure and HLA in healthy donors (dated by TCRdb to 2016 to 2017). Libraries were constructed by the immunoSEQ multiplex PCR assay. For the multiplex PCR, a mixture combining 60 forward primers for TCR Vbeta segments and 13 reverse primers for TCR Jbeta segments was used. TCRdb's version of the immuneACCESS table is confined to in-frame rearrangements and falls short of the full clone set. An unresolved V gene accounts for under half of the shortfall where checked; the remainder is of unknown origin. This sample gives about 100,000 clones in total; around 75% of them show up just once. In total, the top ten clones hold approximately 4.8% of the sample. The sequenced material came from PBMCs. These receptor sequences come from a woman aged 18 to 35 in good health and CMV-seropositive.

The CDR3, as DNA: TGCGCCAGCAGCCAAGATTCTGGACAGGAGCAGTACTTC. Its translation is CASSQDSGQEQYF. The chain combines TRBV4-3 with TRBJ2-7; possible D gene TRBD1, 6 bases. V gave up 0 bases and J gave up 7 bases, with 10 bases separating them. This CDR3 is built from 13 residues. Germline V gene data show CDR1 as LGHNA and CDR2 as YSLEER.

This clone occurred once. The V and J genes are TRBV2 and TRBJ1-1; the match to TRBD1 covers 7 bases. CDR1 SNHLY and CDR2 FYNNEI come from the germline V gene. The CDR3 consists of 13 residues. Germline trimming cut 7 bases from V and 1 base from J; bases unmatched to any gene: 3. The CDR3 spells CASTRDRNTEAFF. The CDR3 bases are TGTGCCAGCACCCGGGACAGGAACACTGAAGCTTTCTTT.

The CDR3 spells CASSNRGLSNQPQHF. CDR3 sequence (DNA): TGTGCCAGCAGTAACAGGGGCCTAAGCAATCAGCCCCAGCATTTT. V usage is TRBV28 and J usage is TRBJ1-5, with 7 bases lining up with TRBD1. The V segment lost 5 bases and the J segment 1 base; nucleotides outside the gene matches: 5. Looked up from germline, CDR1 is MDHEN and CDR2 is SYDVKM. The CDR3 runs 15 residues.

This clone turned up a few times. The chain carries TRBV28 and TRBJ2-5; D uncertain. V lost 3 bases and J 5 bases, leaving 13 bases between the germline ends. This CDR3 spans 14 amino acids. Germline CDR1 and CDR2: MDHEN and SYDVKM. CDR3 sequence (DNA): TGTGCCAGCAGTTTTGAGTCCGGAGTGGAGACCCAGTACTTC. As protein: CASSFESGVETQYF.

This rearrangement joins TRBV6-5 to TRBJ2-7, with TRBD2 matching 8 bases. Unmatched junction bases numbered 11, after V lost 6 bases and J lost 4 bases. The CDR3 runs to 15 residues. Germline V gene data show CDR1 as MNHEY and CDR2 as SVGAGI. CDR3 nucleotides: TGTGCCAGCAGCCTAACCGGGACTAGGGGTTACGAGCAGTACTTC. Translation: CASSLTGTRGYEQYF.

The chain is built from TRBV4-3 and TRBJ2-7; 8 bases line up with TRBD1. V gave up 2 bases and J gave up 7 bases; unmatched junction bases: 13. The CDR3 is 16 amino acids. Germline V CDR1 and CDR2: LGHNA, YSLEER. CDR3 residues: CASSQRHGQGGFEQYF. The CDR3 DNA follows: TGCGCCAGCAGCCAACGGCATGGACAGGGTGGTTTTGAGCAGTACTTC.

The sample holds one count of this clone. The rearrangement joins TRBV6-5 to TRBJ1-2; D gene unclear. This CDR3 has 15 residues. V lost 2 bases and J lost 4, with 14 bases in between. From germline, CDR1 is MNHEY and CDR2 SVGAGI. CDR3 in DNA: TGTGCCAGCAGTTACGTGTCAGGCTCAGCCTATGGCTACACCTTC. Translated: CASSYVSGSAYGYTF.

The chain carries TRBV20-1 and TRBJ1-1; D gene uncertain. Trimming removed 3 bases from V and 4 bases from J, with 6 bases in between. The CDR3 is made up of 11 amino acids. Germline CDR1 is DFQATT and CDR2 is SNEGSKA (reference sequence). CDR3 sequence: CSASGLTEAFF. CDR3 sequence (DNA): TGCAGTGCTAGTGGACTCACTGAAGCTTTCTTT.

This clone was seen more than once but under ten times. V usage is TRBV2 and J usage is TRBJ1-3; D is unclear. Germline lookup yields CDR1 SNHLY and CDR2 FYNNEI. V was trimmed by 7 bases and J by 3 bases, leaving 16 bases between them. The CDR3 is 15 amino acids. DNA for the CDR3: TGTGCCAGCACTGCCGAAACAGTGGGTGGAAACACCATATATTTT. Amino acids: CASTAETVGGNTIYF.

This clone has a single count. The V gene is TRBV2, the J gene TRBJ1-1; D is possibly TRBD1 (5 bases). The CDR3 sequence is 15 residues long. Deletions cut 5 bases from V and 2 bases from J, with 15 bases between. Germline assignment: CDR1 SNHLY and CDR2 FYNNEI. This CDR3 reads CASSFLPGRNTEAFF. The CDR3 coding sequence is TGTGCCAGCAGTTTTTTACCAGGGCGAAACACTGAAGCTTTCTTT.

The sample holds a few counts of this clone. The chain joins TRBV27 to TRBJ2-5; a possible D gene is TRBD2 (5 bases). Germline V gives CDR1 MNHEY, CDR2 SMNVEV (reference sequence). The CDR3 length is 14 residues. Trimming shortened V by 4 bases and J by 5 bases, and 14 bases separated the two germline ends. The DNA of the CDR3 is TGTGCCAGCAGTTCAGAGGGAGCTTGGGAGACCCAGTACTTC. Translated: CASSSEGAWETQYF.

The rearrangement links TRBV7-2 to TRBJ2-7, with TRBD1 matching over 10 bases. The CDR3 is 14 residues long. CDR1 is SGHTA and CDR2 is FQGNSA in the germline V gene. V shed 7 bases and J 1 base; nucleotides not matched to a gene: 4. The CDR3 DNA sequence: TGTGCCAGCACCCGGGACAGGGGATCCTACGAGCAGTACTTC. Its protein product is CASTRDRGSYEQYF.

This clone has just a few counts. The rearrangement joins TRBV5-6 to TRBJ1-3, with D possibly being TRBD1 (6 bases). The CDR3 length is 14 residues. Germline loops: CDR1 SGHDT, CDR2 YYEEEE. Trimming removed 4 bases at V and 0 bases at J, with 8 bases between. CDR3 sequence reads: CASSLQGSGNTIYF. The CDR3 DNA reads as TGTGCCAGCAGCCTACAGGGCTCTGGAAACACCATATATTTT.

The chain combines TRBV29-1 with TRBJ2-5, with 9 bases identical to TRBD2. The CDR3 is 14 residues long. Germline CDR1 is SQVTM and CDR2 is ANQGSEA. Trimming took 6 bases from V and 5 from J; bases not matched to a gene: 10. The CDR3 here is CSVLGGRASETQYF. CDR3 DNA sequence: TGCAGCGTCCTAGGCGGGAGGGCCTCGGAGACCCAGTACTTC.

The chain is built from TRBV29-1 and TRBJ2-5, with TRBD2 matching 7 bases. V trimming: 3 bases; J trimming: 5 bases; junction bases outside the gene matches: 9. Germline V gene sequence: CDR1 SQVTM, CDR2 ANQGSEA. The CDR3 spans 14 residues. CDR3 region: CSVEQGGQGETQYF. The CDR3 DNA is TGCAGCGTTGAGCAGGGAGGGCAAGGGGAGACCCAGTACTTC.

This chain joins TRBV7-2 and TRBJ1-5, with a weak D call TRBD1 (6 bases). Germline CDR1 SGHTA, CDR2 FQGNSA. This CDR3 spans 14 amino acids. Trimming removed 6 bases at V and 2 bases at J, with 11 bases between. The CDR3 coding sequence is TGTGCCAGCAGTCGAAAGGGGGGCAATCAGCCCCAGCATTTT. This encodes CASSRKGGNQPQHF.

The chain links TRBV2 to TRBJ1-2; TRBD1 matches 9 bases. V lost 6 bases and J lost 8; bases outside the gene matches: 13. The CDR3 runs to 15 residues. Germline V gene lookup returns CDR1 SNHLY and CDR2 FYNNEI. The CDR3 DNA follows: TGTGCCAGCAGGGATAGACAGGGGGAGTTTGGAGGCTACACCTTC. It specifies CASRDRQGEFGGYTF. Supplemented by reference TRBV2 and TRBJ1-2, the full variable domain reads EPEVTQTPSHQVTQMGQEVILRCVPISNHLYFYWYRQILGQKVEFLVSFYNNEISEKSEIFDDQFSVERPDGSNFTLKIRSTKLEDSAMYFCASRDRQGEFGGYTFGSGTRLTVV.

The chain uses TRBV18 and TRBJ1-3; D is uncertain. The germline V gene has CDR1 KGHSH and CDR2 LQKENI. Trimming pared 6 bases from V and 2 bases from J, leaving 17 bases between. The CDR3 totals 16 residues. CDR3 sequence (DNA): TGTGCCAGCTCGTTCGCTCCGGGATTCACTGGAAACACCATATATTTT. Translated: CASSFAPGFTGNTIYF. Combining the CDR3 with reference TRBV18 and TRBJ1-3 gives the whole variable domain NAGVMQNPRHLVRRRGQEARLRCSPMKGHSHVYWYRQLPEEGLKFMVYLQKENIIDESGMPKERFSAEFPKEGPSILRIQQVVRGDSAAYFCASSFAPGFTGNTIYFGEGSWLTVV.

This clone was seen just once. The gene calls are TRBV28 and TRBJ2-3; 7 bases are a match to TRBD2. Germline V gives CDR1 MDHEN, CDR2 SYDVKM. Trimming at V came to 1 base and at J to 15 bases, leaving 7 bases not matched to a gene. The CDR3 has 12 amino acids. The CDR3 here is CASSLYRTSIYF. In DNA form, the CDR3 reads TGTGCCAGCAGTTTATACCGGACTAGTATTTATTTT. The full variable domain, completed using reference TRBV28 and TRBJ2-3, is DVKVTQSSRYLVKRTGEKVFLECVQDMDHENMFWYRQDPGLGLRLIYFSYDVKMKEKGDIPEGYSVSREKKERFSLILESASTNQTSMYLCASSLYRTSIYFGPGTRLTVL.

This clone was recorded only once. The chain carries TRBV27 and TRBJ2-1; a weak D match, TRBD2 (6 bases). Germline V CDR1 and CDR2: MNHEY, SMNVEV (reference sequence). Trimming cost V 6 bases and J 4 bases, with 13 bases left between them. The CDR3 is 14 amino acids. CDR3 sequence (DNA): TGTGCCAGCAGCCTGGGACTTTCTTACAATGAGCAGTTCTTC. Amino acid sequence: CASSLGLSYNEQFF.

V is TRBV25-1 and J is TRBJ1-2, with D maybe TRBD1 (6 bases). V gave up 3 bases and J gave up 4 bases, with 12 bases separating them. CDR1 and CDR2 from the germline V gene are MGHDK and SYGVNS. The CDR3 has 14 residues. The DNA for the CDR3 is TGTGCCAGCAGTGAGTCTGGACAGCCCTATGGCTACACCTTC. Encoded protein: CASSESGQPYGYTF.

The rearrangement links TRBV11-3 to TRBJ2-7; tentatively, D is TRBD2 (5 bases). This CDR3 is built from 12 residues. Germline loops: CDR1 SGHNT, CDR2 YENEEA. V was pared by 2 bases and J by 4 bases, with 6 bases between. The CDR3 bases are TGTGCCAGCAGCTTACGGGGATACGAGCAGTACTTC. Translated: CASSLRGYEQYF.

The chain carries TRBV13 and TRBJ2-7; 14 bases line up with TRBD2. The germline V gene has CDR1 PRHDT and CDR2 FYEKMQ (reference sequence). The CDR3 length is 14 residues. The ends lost 5 bases at V and 4 bases at J; junction bases unmatched: 1. CDR3 amino acids: CASSGTSGSYEQYF. Here the CDR3 DNA reads TGTGCCAGCAGCGGGACTAGCGGGAGTTACGAGCAGTACTTC.

The chain has TRBV7-2 and TRBJ1-2; D call uncertain. The V gene lost 5 bases and the J gene lost 4 bases, with 8 bases spanning the gap. Germline lookup yields CDR1 SGHTA and CDR2 FQGNSA. The CDR3 length is 12 residues. The CDR3 loop reads CASSPQRYGYTF. The CDR3 nucleotides read TGTGCCAGCAGCCCACAACGCTATGGCTACACCTTC.

J is TRBJ2-3 and V is TRBV30; D remains ambiguous. Germline CDR1 reads GTSNPN; CDR2 reads SVGIG (reference sequence). This CDR3 is built from 13 residues. V lost 2 bases and J lost 4, with 10 bases in between. Here the CDR3 reads CAWSITNPDTQYF. In DNA form, the CDR3 reads TGTGCCTGGAGTATCACTAATCCAGATACGCAGTATTTT.

The V gene is TRBV6-8, the J gene TRBJ2-7; 8 nucleotides match TRBD2. The CDR3 has 15 amino acids. V lost 3 bases and J lost 5; bases outside the gene matches: 9. Germline values: CDR1 MNHGY, CDR2 SAAAGT. CDR3 DNA: TGTGCCAGCAGTTATTCCAGCGGGAGTGAGCACGAGCAGTACTTC. Amino acids: CASSYSSGSEHEQYF.

Note on this clone: A read error may produce the germline difference seen at one junction end. The chain links TRBV7-3 to TRBJ2-1; 8 nucleotides line up with TRBD2. CDR1 SGHTA and CDR2 FQGTGA come from the germline V gene. There are 16 residues in the CDR3. The CDR3 bases are TGTGCCAGCAGTTTAAGCGGGAGTGGGTCCTACAATGAGCAGTTCTTC. Its translation: CASSLSGSGSYNEQFF.

The chain joins TRBV30 to TRBJ1-2, with D unclear. Between the trimmed V and J ends, which lost 0 bases and 2 bases, there was a span of 4 bases. Germline CDR1 GTSNPN, CDR2 SVGIG (reference sequence). The CDR3 has 12 residues. The DNA for the CDR3 is TGTGCCTGGAGTGTACAGAACTATGGCTACACCTTC. Translated: CAWSVQNYGYTF.